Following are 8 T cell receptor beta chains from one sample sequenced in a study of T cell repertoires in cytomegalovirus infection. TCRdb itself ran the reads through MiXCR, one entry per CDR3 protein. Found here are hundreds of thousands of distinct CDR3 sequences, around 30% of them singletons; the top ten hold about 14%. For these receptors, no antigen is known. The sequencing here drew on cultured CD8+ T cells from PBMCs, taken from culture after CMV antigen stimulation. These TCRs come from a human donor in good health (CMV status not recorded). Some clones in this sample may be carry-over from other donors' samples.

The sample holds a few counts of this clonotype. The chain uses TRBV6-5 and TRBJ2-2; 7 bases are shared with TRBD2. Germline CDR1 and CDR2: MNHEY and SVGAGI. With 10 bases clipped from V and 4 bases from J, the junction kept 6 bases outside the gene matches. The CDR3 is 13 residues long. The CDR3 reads CATERGPTGELFF. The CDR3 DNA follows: TGTGCCACCGAGCGGGGCCCCACCGGGGAGCTGTTTTTT.

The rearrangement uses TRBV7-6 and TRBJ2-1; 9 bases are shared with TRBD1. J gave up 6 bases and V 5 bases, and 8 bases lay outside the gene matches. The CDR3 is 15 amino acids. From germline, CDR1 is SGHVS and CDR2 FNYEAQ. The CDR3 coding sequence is TGTGCCAGCAGCCGGACAGGGGTCAAGGTCAATGAGCAGTTCTTC. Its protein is CASSRTGVKVNEQFF.

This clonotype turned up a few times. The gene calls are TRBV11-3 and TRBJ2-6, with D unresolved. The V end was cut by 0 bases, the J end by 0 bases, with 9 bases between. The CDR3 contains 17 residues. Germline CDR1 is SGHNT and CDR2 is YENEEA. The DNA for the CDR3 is TGTGCCAGCAGCTTAGATAGTTGCTTCTCTGGGGCCAACGTCCTGACTTTC. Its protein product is CASSLDSCFSGANVLTF.

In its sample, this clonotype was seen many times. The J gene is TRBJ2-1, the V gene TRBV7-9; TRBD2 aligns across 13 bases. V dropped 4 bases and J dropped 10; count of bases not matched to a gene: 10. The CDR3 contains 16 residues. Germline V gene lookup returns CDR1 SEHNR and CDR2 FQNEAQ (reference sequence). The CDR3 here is CASSYPGTSGVKEQFF. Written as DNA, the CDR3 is TGTGCCAGCAGCTACCCCGGGACTAGCGGGGTCAAGGAGCAGTTCTTC.

Here the CDR3 DNA reads TGTGCCAGCAGCGACAGGGTCGATGAGCAGTTCTTC. As protein: CASSDRVDEQFF. The chain carries TRBV7-6 and TRBJ2-1; 7 bases map to TRBD1. The V segment lost 5 bases and the J segment 8 bases; nucleotides outside the gene matches: 3. Germline V CDR1 and CDR2: SGHVS, FNYEAQ. CDR3 length: 12 amino acids. Using reference TRBV7-6 and TRBJ2-1 for the parts outside the CDR3, the full variable domain is GAGVSQSPRYKVTKRGQDVALRCDPISGHVSLYWYRQALGQGPEFLTYFNYEAQQDKSGLPNDRFSAERPEGSISTLTIQRTEQRDSAMYRCASSDRVDEQFFGPGTRLTVL.

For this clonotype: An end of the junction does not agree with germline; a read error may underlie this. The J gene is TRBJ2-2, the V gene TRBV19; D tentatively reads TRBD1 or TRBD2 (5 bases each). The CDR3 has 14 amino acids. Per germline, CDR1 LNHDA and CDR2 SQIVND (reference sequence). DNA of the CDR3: TGTGTCAGTAGCTGGGACGGAAACACCGGGGAGCTGTTTTTT. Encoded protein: CVSSWDGNTGELFF.

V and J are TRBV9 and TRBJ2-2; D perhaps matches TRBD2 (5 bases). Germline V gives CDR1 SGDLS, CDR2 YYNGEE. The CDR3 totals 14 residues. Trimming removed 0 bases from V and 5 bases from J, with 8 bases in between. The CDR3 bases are TGTGCCAGCAGCGTAGTGAGGGTGACCGGGGAGCTGTTTTTT. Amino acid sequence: CASSVVRVTGELFF.

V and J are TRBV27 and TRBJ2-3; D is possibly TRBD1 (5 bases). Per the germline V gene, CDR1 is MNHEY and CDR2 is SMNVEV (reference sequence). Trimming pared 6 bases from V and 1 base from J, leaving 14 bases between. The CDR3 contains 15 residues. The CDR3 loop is CASSLLRQRTDTQYF. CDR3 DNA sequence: TGTGCCAGCAGCCTCCTCCGACAGCGCACAGATACGCAGTATTTT.